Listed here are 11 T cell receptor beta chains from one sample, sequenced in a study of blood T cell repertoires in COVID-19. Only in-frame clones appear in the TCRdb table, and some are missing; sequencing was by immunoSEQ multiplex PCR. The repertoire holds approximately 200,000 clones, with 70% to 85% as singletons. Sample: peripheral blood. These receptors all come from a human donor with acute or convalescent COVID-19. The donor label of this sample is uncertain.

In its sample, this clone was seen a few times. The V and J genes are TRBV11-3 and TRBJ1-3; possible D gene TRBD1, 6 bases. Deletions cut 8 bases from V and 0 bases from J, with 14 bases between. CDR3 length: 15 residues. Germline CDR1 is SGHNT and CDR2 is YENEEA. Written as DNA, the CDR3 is TGTGCCAGCGCCGAAGGGGGTAACTCTGGAAACACCATATATTTT. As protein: CASAEGGNSGNTIYF.

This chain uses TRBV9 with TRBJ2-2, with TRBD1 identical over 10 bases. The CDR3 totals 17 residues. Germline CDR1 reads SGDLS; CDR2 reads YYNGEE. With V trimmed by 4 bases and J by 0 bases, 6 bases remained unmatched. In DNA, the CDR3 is TGTGCCAGCAGCAGCAGACAGGGGGCATCGAACACCGGGGAGCTGTTTTTT. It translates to CASSSRQGASNTGELFF.

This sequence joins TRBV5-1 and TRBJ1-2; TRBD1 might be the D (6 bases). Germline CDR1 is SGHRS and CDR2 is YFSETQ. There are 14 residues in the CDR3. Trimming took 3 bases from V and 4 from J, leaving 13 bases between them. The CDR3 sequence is CASSSVRGAYGYTF. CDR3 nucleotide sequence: TGCGCCAGCAGCTCCGTCAGGGGTGCCTATGGCTACACCTTC.

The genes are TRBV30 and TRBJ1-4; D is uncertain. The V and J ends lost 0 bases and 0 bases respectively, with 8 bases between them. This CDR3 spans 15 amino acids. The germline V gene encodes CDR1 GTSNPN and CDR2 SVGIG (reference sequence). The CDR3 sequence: CAWSVLTATNEKLFF. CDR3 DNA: TGTGCCTGGAGTGTACTCACGGCAACTAATGAAAAACTGTTTTTT.

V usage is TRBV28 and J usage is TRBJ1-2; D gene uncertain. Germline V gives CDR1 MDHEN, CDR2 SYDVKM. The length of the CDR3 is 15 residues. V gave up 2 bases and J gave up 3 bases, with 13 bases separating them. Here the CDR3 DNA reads TGTGCCAGCAGTTTACCCTCGGGAGGCCACTATGGCTACACCTTC. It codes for CASSLPSGGHYGYTF.

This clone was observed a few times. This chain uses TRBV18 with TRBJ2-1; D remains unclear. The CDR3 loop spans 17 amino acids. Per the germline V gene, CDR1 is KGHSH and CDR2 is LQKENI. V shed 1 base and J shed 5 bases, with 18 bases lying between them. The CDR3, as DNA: TGTGCCAGCTCACCACTCTTGTCCGGTAGCATCGACAATGAGCAGTTCTTC. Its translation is CASSPLLSGSIDNEQFF.

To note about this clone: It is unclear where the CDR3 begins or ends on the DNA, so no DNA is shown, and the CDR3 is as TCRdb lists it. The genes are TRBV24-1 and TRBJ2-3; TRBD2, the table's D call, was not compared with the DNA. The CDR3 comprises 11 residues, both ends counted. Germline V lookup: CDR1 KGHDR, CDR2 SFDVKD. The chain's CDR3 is CATSSSGTQYF.

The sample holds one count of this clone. The CDR3 sequence is CATRGLAGPNEQFF. CDR3 DNA: TGTGCCACCAGGGGACTAGCGGGGCCCAATGAGCAGTTCTTC. The V call is TRBV2, the J call TRBJ2-1; the match to TRBD2 covers 13 bases. The V gene end was trimmed by 10 bases and the J gene end by 6 bases; junction bases not matched to a gene: 6. Per the germline V gene, CDR1 is SNHLY and CDR2 is FYNNEI. The CDR3 is 14 residues long.

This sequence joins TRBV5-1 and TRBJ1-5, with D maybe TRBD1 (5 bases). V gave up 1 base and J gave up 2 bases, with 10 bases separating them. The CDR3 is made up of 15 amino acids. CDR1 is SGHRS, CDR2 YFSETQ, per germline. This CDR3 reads CASSLNAGGNQPQHF. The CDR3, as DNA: TGCGCCAGCAGCTTGAATGCGGGGGGCAATCAGCCCCAGCATTTT.

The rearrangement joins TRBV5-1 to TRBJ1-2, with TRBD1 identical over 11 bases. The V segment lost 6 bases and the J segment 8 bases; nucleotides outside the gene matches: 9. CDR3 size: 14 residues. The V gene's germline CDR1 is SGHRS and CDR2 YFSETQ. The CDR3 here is CASTEPGTGGGYTF. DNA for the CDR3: TGCGCCAGCACCGAACCCGGGACAGGGGGAGGCTACACCTTC. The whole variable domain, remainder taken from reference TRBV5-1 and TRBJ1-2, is KAGVTQTPRYLIKTRGQQVTLSCSPISGHRSVSWYQQTPGQGLQFLFEYFSETQRNKGNFPGRFSGRQFSNSRSEMNVSTLELGDSALYLCASTEPGTGGGYTFGSGTRLTVV.

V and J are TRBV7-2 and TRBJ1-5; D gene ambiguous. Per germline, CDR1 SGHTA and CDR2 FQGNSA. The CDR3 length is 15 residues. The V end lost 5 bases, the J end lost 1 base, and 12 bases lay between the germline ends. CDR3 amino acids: CASSRRRTSNQPQHF. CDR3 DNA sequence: TGTGCCAGCAGCAGGAGGCGGACGAGCAATCAGCCCCAGCATTTT.